This T cell receptor beta chain was identified in a study of T cell repertoires in cytomegalovirus infection. Background on the study: Public TCR beta signatures indicated both CMV infection and matching HLA type. General study points: Predominance within the ex vivo response was attributable to HLA-C-restricted CMV-specific TCR beta clonotypes. Based on cumulative public TCR beta family frequency, carriers of CMV plus the relevant HLA were identified.

On this clonotype: The target antigen is unknown.

TCRdb analysed the reads with MiXCR anew, one entry per CDR3 protein. Of just over 450,000 distinct CDR3 sequences in the sample, more than 40% were seen once. Germline V gene sequence: CDR1 SEHNR, CDR2 FQNEAQ (reference sequence). The CDR3 runs 16 residues. Trimming cost V 6 bases and J 2 bases; bases outside gene matches: 6. The gene calls are TRBV7-9 and TRBJ2-7, with 14 bases matching TRBD2. The source of this sequence is a human donor in good health (CMV status not recorded). Some clones in this sample may be carry-over from other donors' samples. Sequencing used cultured PBMCs, obtained from culture after CMV antigen stimulation. CDR3 DNA sequence: TGTGCCAGCAGACCGGGACTAGCGGGAGTTGCCTACGAGCAGTACTTC. Protein: CASRPGLAGVAYEQYF.